One sample yielded the 16 T cell receptor beta chains listed below, sequenced in a study of response to subunit inactivated influenza vaccine. TCRdb called the RT-PCR reads again in MiXCR, with one record for every CDR3 protein. This sample yields a few hundred thousand distinct CDR3 sequences, of which around 15% are seen a single time; 11% belongs to the top ten. The sample in question was PBMCs from blood, obtained 11 to 12 days after vaccination. The origin of the receptors is a man aged 45-60 years who received an inactivated influenza vaccine.

This clonotype has a handful of counts. The rearrangement joins TRBV28 to TRBJ2-1, with 14 bases that match TRBD2. The V gene end was trimmed by 5 bases and the J gene end by 11 bases; junction bases not matched to a gene: 5. The germline gives CDR1 MDHEN, CDR2 SYDVKM. The CDR3 sequence is 14 residues long. The CDR3 nucleotides are TGTGCCAGCAGTCTCGGGACTAGCGGGAGAAAGCAGTTCTTC. The encoded protein is CASSLGTSGRKQFF.

The V gene is TRBV24-1, the J gene TRBJ2-6; D possibly uses TRBD1 or TRBD2 (6 bases each). The CDR3 is made up of 17 amino acids. V gave up 7 bases and J gave up 2 bases, with 17 bases separating them. The germline V gene has CDR1 KGHDR and CDR2 SFDVKD. The DNA for the CDR3 is TGTGCCACCAGGGGAGGTCAGGGGATCCCTGGGGCCAACGTCCTGACTTTC. It yields the protein CATRGGQGIPGANVLTF.

The chain couples TRBV12-3 or TRBV12-4 to TRBJ2-5; no clear D. V lost 5 bases and J 0 bases, leaving 7 bases between the germline ends. The CDR3 has 13 amino acids. DNA of the CDR3: TGTGCCAGCAGTCGACACGACCAAGAGACCCAGTACTTC. It encodes CASSRHDQETQYF.

A few counts support this clonotype. CDR3 amino acids: CASSSRTGEIEKLFF. In DNA, the CDR3 is TGTGCCAGCAGTTCCAGGACAGGGGAGATTGAAAAACTGTTTTTT. The V call is TRBV28, the J call TRBJ1-4, with 9 positions matching TRBD1. Trimming removed 4 bases from V and 7 bases from J; junction bases left unmatched: 7. This CDR3 spans 15 amino acids. The germline CDR1 and CDR2 sequences are MDHEN and SYDVKM. Full variable domain (outside the CDR3, taken from reference TRBV28 and TRBJ1-4): DVKVTQSSRYLVKRTGEKVFLECVQDMDHENMFWYRQDPGLGLRLIYFSYDVKMKEKGDIPEGYSVSREKKERFSLILESASTNQTSMYLCASSSRTGEIEKLFFGSGTQLSVL.

This clonotype was picked up many times. The chain carries TRBV6-5 and TRBJ1-3, with 8 bases fitting TRBD1. The CDR3 has 18 residues. CDR1 and CDR2 (germline): MNHEY, SVGAGI. The ends lost 0 bases at V and 0 bases at J; junction bases unmatched: 7. CDR3 amino acids: CASSYSAGQGSSGNTIYF. The CDR3 DNA reads TGTGCCAGCAGTTACTCGGCCGGACAGGGAAGCTCTGGAAACACCATATATTTT.

The chain combines TRBV12-3 or TRBV12-4 with TRBJ2-5; 10 nucleotides match TRBD2. V shed 7 bases and J 7 bases; nucleotides not matched to a gene: 9. This CDR3 region has 14 residues. The CDR3 sequence: CASTTSGKGGTQYF. The CDR3 DNA is TGTGCCAGCACCACTAGCGGGAAAGGCGGGACCCAGTACTTC.

V gene TRBV18 combines with J gene TRBJ2-3; 7 bases align to TRBD1. Germline lookup yields CDR1 KGHSH and CDR2 LQKENI. V shed 1 base, J shed 5 bases, and the junction held 6 bases outside the gene matches. This CDR3 region has 15 residues. The CDR3 loop reads CASSPLGQAGDTQYF. The CDR3 region has the DNA TGTGCCAGCTCACCACTTGGACAGGCGGGAGATACGCAGTATTTT.

This clonotype was counted many times. This chain links TRBV6-1 with TRBJ1-2; D is uncertain. Germline V gene sequence: CDR1 MNHNS, CDR2 SASEGT. CDR3 size: 11 residues. The V end was cut by 2 bases, the J end by 5 bases, with 3 bases between. DNA of the CDR3: TGTGCCAGCAGTGAATCGTATGGCTACACCTTC. Its translation is CASSESYGYTF.

This clonotype was seen a handful of times. The J gene is TRBJ2-1, the V gene TRBV6-1, with D perhaps matching TRBD2 (5 bases). The CDR3 is 16 residues long. V was trimmed by 5 bases and J by 7 bases, leaving 21 bases between them. From germline, CDR1 is MNHNS and CDR2 SASEGT. The CDR3 bases are TGTGCCAGCAGTCCCCGGACTGATCGTACCTGGAATGAGCAGTTCTTC. It codes for CASSPRTDRTWNEQFF.

Notes on this clonotype: Since a much larger clone is just one base distant, this may be a read error. The J gene is TRBJ2-3, the V gene TRBV18, with D hard to call. The CDR3 runs to 12 residues. V shed 1 base and J shed 5 bases, with 4 bases lying between them. In germline, CDR1 is KGHSH, CDR2 LQKENI. CDR3 in amino acids: CASSPQEDTQYF. The CDR3 region has the DNA TGTGCCAGCTCACCACAGGAAGATACGCAGTATTTT.

This clonotype was seen more than once but under ten times. The chain combines TRBV10-3 with TRBJ2-5, with D perhaps matching TRBD1 or TRBD2 (5 bases each). The CDR3 spans 15 residues. V lost 8 bases to trimming and J lost 5 bases, with 21 bases between them. Looked up from germline, CDR1 is ENHRY and CDR2 is SYGVKD. The CDR3 sequence is CAIGGKGSLGETQYF. CDR3 nucleotide sequence: TGTGCCATCGGGGGTAAGGGGAGCCTCGGGGAGACCCAGTACTTC.

The chain uses TRBV29-1 and TRBJ1-2; no clear D. CDR3 length: 11 amino acids. Germline V lookup: CDR1 SQVTM, CDR2 ANQGSEA. Trimming shortened V by 4 bases and J by 4 bases, and 7 bases separated the two germline ends. This CDR3 is CSVAGAYGYTF. The CDR3 region has the DNA TGCAGCGTTGCGGGCGCCTATGGCTACACCTTC.

This clonotype was detected only a few times. Here the CDR3 DNA reads TGTGCCAGCAGTAAACAGGTCTACGAGCAGTACTTC. As protein: CASSKQVYEQYF. The V call is TRBV12-3 or TRBV12-4, the J call TRBJ2-7; D is possibly TRBD1 (5 bases). V lost 5 bases, J lost 3 bases, and 8 bases lay in between. The CDR3 is 12 amino acids.

This clonotype was seen a handful of times. V is TRBV10-3 and J is TRBJ2-3; TRBD2 aligns across 7 bases. Trimming took 0 bases from V and 3 from J; bases not matched to a gene: 3. This CDR3 has 15 residues. Looked up from germline, CDR1 is ENHRY and CDR2 is SYGVKD. The CDR3 sequence: CAISESLADTDTQYF. CDR3 in DNA: TGTGCCATCAGTGAGTCGCTAGCGGATACAGATACGCAGTATTTT.

The chain combines TRBV7-2 with TRBJ2-7; D gene uncertain. Germline CDR1 SGHTA, CDR2 FQGNSA. Trimming pared 5 bases from V and 6 bases from J, leaving 11 bases between. The CDR3 is 12 residues long. The CDR3 DNA reads as TGTGCCAGCAGCGAACAGACCGCCGAGCAGTACTTC. Protein sequence: CASSEQTAEQYF. The full variable domain, completed using reference TRBV7-2 and TRBJ2-7, is GAGVSQSPSNKVTEKGKDVELRCDPISGHTALYWYRQSLGQGLEFLIYFQGNSAPDKSGLPSDRFSAERTGGSVSTLTIQRTQQEDSAVYLCASSEQTAEQYFGPGTRLTVT.

A few counts support this clonotype. V usage is TRBV2 and J usage is TRBJ2-1, with 11 nucleotides matching TRBD2. The CDR3 sequence is 14 residues long. Germline CDR1 and CDR2: SNHLY and FYNNEI. J gave up 9 bases and V 4 bases, and 5 bases lay outside the gene matches. The CDR3 DNA reads TGTGCCAGCAGTGTTTTAGCGGGAGGGGGTGAGCAGTTCTTC. As protein: CASSVLAGGGEQFF.